This TCR beta chain was documented in a study of blood T cells in healthy people across ages. The CDR3 totals 13 residues. V was trimmed by 7 bases and J by 6 bases, leaving 15 bases between them. Germline lookup yields CDR1 SQVTM and CDR2 ANQGSEA. Primed by a sample-barcoded 5' primer and a J-beta primer mix, a second PCR proceeded for about 6 to 11 cycles. One entry per CDR3 protein results from TCRdb running MiXCR on the 5' RACE reads. The sample records roughly 1,300,000 distinct CDR3 sequences, roughly 64% being singletons. This clonotype was seen a few times. The source is a man younger than 35 in good health. Sequencing was done on a sample of blood. The rearrangement joins TRBV29-1 to TRBJ1-4; the D gene is possibly TRBD1 (6 bases). CDR3 sequence: CSASGANDEKLFF. For the CDR3, the DNA is TGCAGCGCTTCAGGGGCAAACGATGAAAAACTGTTTTTT. The variable domain in full, with the rest retrieved from reference TRBV29-1 and TRBJ1-4, is SAVISQKPSRDICQRGTSLTIQCQVDSQVTMMFWYRQQPGQSLTLIATANQGSEATYESGFVIDKFPISRPNLTFSTLTVSNMSPEDSSIYLCSASGANDEKLFFGSGTQLSVL.